This T cell receptor beta chain emerged from a study of a mutant IDH1 vaccine in newly diagnosed glioma. Across the whole study: Onset of vaccination occurred 4-6 weeks following radiotherapy alone, or with temozolomide cycles. Earlier treatment was radiotherapy, temozolomide, or both, with most getting both.

Time point meaning: week 47, end of study. Vaccination comprised doses that each held 300 ug of mutant IDH1 20-mer peptide, plus topical imiquimod. There were eight vaccinations for patients, given in weeks 1, 3, 5, 7, 11, 15, 19 and 23. Of note for this clone: Its antigen is not known.

Sequenced by immunoSEQ multiplex PCR; TCRdb stores in-frame clones only, minus some. The table records tens of thousands of clones, around 84% of them present only once. V trimming: 6 bases; J trimming: 3 bases; junction bases outside the gene matches: 9. In germline, CDR1 is LNHDA, CDR2 SQIVND (reference sequence). There are 15 residues in the CDR3. Study findings and constraints: Vaccination elicited immune responses in approximately 93% of patients.

The rearrangement uses TRBV19 and TRBJ2-7; TRBD2 matches 9 bases. The sequences come from PBMCs, collected from a glioma patient whose treatment included an IDH1 peptide vaccine. The TCR sequence derives from a woman in her twenties or thirties with glioma. Some clones in this sample may be carry-over from other donors' samples. CDR3 region: CASSWGAGGNYEQYF. The CDR3 nucleotides are TGTGCCAGTAGCTGGGGAGCGGGAGGCAACTACGAGCAGTACTTC. The full variable domain, rest sourced from reference TRBV19 and TRBJ2-7, is DGGITQSPKYLFRKEGQNVTLSCEQNLNHDAMYWYRQDPGQGLRLIYYSQIVNDFQKGDIAEGYSVSREKKESFPLTVTSAQKNPTAFYLCASSWGAGGNYEQYFGPGTRLTVT.